This T cell receptor (beta chain) was documented in a study of cytomegalovirus exposure and HLA in healthy donors. At the level of the study: There were 65 million to 85 million unique TCRs (from HLA-typed donors) in an early data release.

Although they were nominally healthy when sampled, donors likely had unrecorded immune exposures. The trim removed 8 bases at V and 8 bases at J, leaving 10 bases unmatched. Germline CDR1 is MNHNS and CDR2 is SASEGT. The CDR3 runs 15 residues. It was with 60 Vbeta and 13 Jbeta primers that the PCR ran. Produced via immunoSEQ multiplex PCR; TCRdb's table is partial and in-frame only. In the table there are about 140,000 clones, 70% to 75% of which are singletons. This receptor was taken from a woman between 25 and 40 years old in good health and CMV-seronegative. V and J are TRBV6-1 and TRBJ1-6, with 9 bases aligning to TRBD1. The sequencing sample was made of PBMCs. The CDR3 loop is CASWGGQGVHSPLHF. In DNA, the CDR3 is TGTGCCAGCTGGGGGGGACAGGGTGTCCATTCACCCCTCCACTTT.